Included here is one TCR beta chain sequence, with context. V gave up 2 bases and J gave up 5 bases; unmatched junction bases: 1. CDR1 is MNHEY and CDR2 is SMNVEV in the germline V gene (reference sequence). The CDR3 sequence is 14 residues long. The sample belongs to a study of T cells after yellow fever vaccination. Whole-study context: Preparing low-cell-number fractions relied on SMART-Seq v4 Ultra Low Input.

TCRdb analysed the 5' RACE reads with MiXCR anew, one entry per CDR3 protein. The table shows roughly 260,000 distinct CDR3 sequences, with over 10% occurring only once. Sequenced here: CD4+ T cells sorted from PBMCs, sampled 45 days after the yellow fever booster vaccination. This clonotype was obtained from a young man who received the YFV17D yellow fever vaccine. The J gene is TRBJ1-2, the V gene TRBV27; TRBD1 agrees at 11 bases. The CDR3 DNA is TGTGCCAGCAGTTTAGGGACAGGGGGGTATGGCTACACCTTC. Amino acid sequence: CASSLGTGGYGYTF.